What follows are 28 T cell receptor beta chains derived from one specimen sequenced in a study of T cell responses to AZD1222 COVID-19 vaccine. Assay used: immunoSEQ multiplex PCR; TCRdb lists only in-frame clones, some missing. The repertoire includes about 150,000 clones, approximately 89% of them detected once, and roughly 1.7% sits in the top ten. The sequencing here drew on peripheral blood, taken 28 days after the second AZD1222 dose. These receptors all stem from an adult who received the AZD1222 COVID-19 vaccine.

The chain links TRBV29-1 to TRBJ1-1; no clear D. The CDR3 has 13 residues. Germline lookup yields CDR1 SQVTM and CDR2 ANQGSEA. Trimming took off 1 base at V and 10 bases at J, with 16 bases between the two ends. CDR3 in DNA: TGCAGCGTTGAAGGAAGATTTAAGGGTCTAGCTTTCTTT. Amino acid sequence: CSVEGRFKGLAFF.

The chain is built from TRBV6-5 and TRBJ1-2, with 7 bases matching TRBD1. The V gene's germline CDR1 is MNHEY and CDR2 SVGAGI. This CDR3 comprises 15 residues. The V gene end was trimmed by 8 bases and the J gene end by 2 bases; junction bases not matched to a gene: 11. The CDR3 DNA reads TGTGCCAGCCAACCATCACAGGGGACCAACTATGGCTACACCTTC. Residues: CASQPSQGTNYGYTF.

The rearrangement joins TRBV19 to TRBJ1-5; perhaps TRBD1 as D (6 bases). Trimming cost V 0 bases and J 7 bases, with 13 bases left between them. The CDR3 is made up of 15 amino acids. Germline-derived CDR1 and CDR2 are LNHDA and SQIVND (reference sequence). This CDR3 is CASSIDRGGHQPQHF. In DNA form, the CDR3 reads TGTGCCAGTAGTATAGATAGGGGGGGACACCAGCCCCAGCATTTT.

This clone was detected only once. This sequence joins TRBV5-1 and TRBJ2-2; 7 bases fit TRBD1. This CDR3 contains 15 residues. The V segment lost 7 bases and the J segment 6 bases; nucleotides outside the gene matches: 12. The germline V gene encodes CDR1 SGHRS and CDR2 YFSETQ. The CDR3 coding sequence is TGCGCCAGCCGCCCTCGACAGGGTGCGGCCGGGGAGCTGTTTTTT. Protein sequence: CASRPRQGAAGELFF.

The rearrangement uses TRBV28 and TRBJ1-1, with unresolved D. CDR3 length: 12 amino acids. CDR1 MDHEN and CDR2 SYDVKM come from the germline V gene. Between the trimmed V and J ends, which lost 5 bases and 8 bases, there was a span of 12 bases. CDR3 amino acids: CASSLAAPEAFF. The CDR3 nucleotides are TGTGCCAGCAGTCTGGCGGCTCCCGAAGCTTTCTTT.

The CDR3 DNA reads as TGTGCCAGCAGCTTAGGACAGACTGGGGCCAACGTCCTGACTTTC. The encoded protein is CASSLGQTGANVLTF. The chain couples TRBV11-1 to TRBJ2-6, with a possible D match to TRBD1 (5 bases). The CDR3 has 15 amino acids. V shed 1 base and J shed 2 bases, with 6 bases lying between them. CDR1 and CDR2 (germline): SGHAT, FQDESV (reference sequence).

The CDR3 region has the DNA TGCGCCAGCAGCCTGGGGACTAGCGGGAGGGCTTGGTACTTC. This codes for CASSLGTSGRAWYF. The chain links TRBV5-1 to TRBJ2-7; 16 bases are shared with TRBD2. J gave up 12 bases and V 4 bases, and 7 bases lay outside the gene matches. There are 14 residues in the CDR3. Germline V gene data show CDR1 as SGHRS and CDR2 as YFSETQ.

This clone was seen a few times. The V call is TRBV7-9, the J call TRBJ1-5; weak D call: TRBD1 (6 bases). The CDR3 sequence is 16 residues long. Germline CDR1 is SEHNR and CDR2 is FQNEAQ (reference sequence). Trimming stripped 2 bases from V and 4 bases from J, with 15 bases between. The CDR3 DNA reads as TGTGCCAGCAGCTTATCGGGCCGACAGGCTAATCAGCCCCAGCATTTT. Encoded protein: CASSLSGRQANQPQHF.

This sequence joins TRBV10-2 and TRBJ2-1; D gene unclear. V gave up 0 bases and J gave up 7 bases, with 7 bases separating them. This CDR3 comprises 13 residues. The germline V gene has CDR1 WSHSY and CDR2 SAAADI. CDR3 bases: TGCGCCAGCAGTGAGTCAGGAGTTAATGAGCAGTTCTTC. It specifies CASSESGVNEQFF.

This clone was seen only a few times. The V and J genes are TRBV28 and TRBJ1-5; possible D gene TRBD1, 5 bases. V shed 8 bases and J shed 5 bases, with 19 bases lying between them. CDR1 and CDR2 (germline): MDHEN, SYDVKM. This CDR3 contains 15 residues. The CDR3 protein is CASGDLRDGDQPQHF. For the CDR3, the DNA is TGTGCCAGCGGGGACCTCCGGGACGGAGATCAGCCCCAGCATTTT.

The chain couples TRBV10-3 to TRBJ2-3; TRBD2 matches at 14 bases. The germline CDR1 and CDR2 sequences are ENHRY and SYGVKD. J gave up 4 bases and V 5 bases, and 2 bases lay outside the gene matches. This CDR3 is built from 15 residues. This CDR3 reads CAISRLAGGPDTQYF. CDR3 nucleotides: TGTGCCATCAGTCGACTAGCGGGAGGGCCAGATACGCAGTATTTT.

V gene TRBV19 combines with J gene TRBJ2-3, with D maybe TRBD2 (5 bases). The CDR3 has 19 residues. V lost 1 base and J lost 2, with 22 bases in between. Looked up from germline, CDR1 is LNHDA and CDR2 is SQIVND (reference sequence). The CDR3 region is CASSIGVLKAVVNTDTQYF. The DNA of the CDR3 is TGTGCCAGTAGTATAGGGGTTTTAAAAGCGGTCGTCAACACAGATACGCAGTATTTT.

CDR3 amino acids: CASSLRESGLQGAFF. CDR3 bases: TGTGCCAGCAGCTTAAGGGAGTCGGGCCTACAGGGAGCTTTCTTT. The chain carries TRBV7-8 and TRBJ1-1; TRBD1 might be the D (6 bases). Germline CDR1 SGHVS, CDR2 FQNEAQ. With 2 bases removed from V and 10 bases from J, the gap between germline ends came to 20 bases. The CDR3 contains 15 residues.

The V and J genes are TRBV7-9 and TRBJ2-1; perhaps TRBD2 as D (6 bases). The germline CDR1 and CDR2 sequences are SEHNR and FQNEAQ (reference sequence). The ends were cut back, 1 base at V and 3 bases at J, with 13 bases in the middle. The CDR3 contains 16 residues. For the CDR3, the DNA is TGTGCCAGCAGCTTAGGGGTCGGGACTCTCTACAATGAGCAGTTCTTC. Protein: CASSLGVGTLYNEQFF.

The chain's CDR3 is CASSVDGSTNEKLFF. CDR3 coding DNA: TGTGCCAGCAGCGTAGACGGATCAACTAATGAAAAACTGTTTTTT. The chain joins TRBV9 to TRBJ1-4, with D unresolved. V lost 0 bases to trimming and J lost 0 bases, with 6 bases between them. The CDR3 has 15 amino acids. CDR1 and CDR2 from the germline V gene are SGDLS and YYNGEE.

The genes are TRBV2 and TRBJ1-5, with D hard to call. The V gene lost 4 bases and the J gene lost 4 bases, with 11 bases spanning the gap. The CDR3 spans 14 residues. CDR1 and CDR2 (germline): SNHLY, FYNNEI. CDR3 nucleotides: TGTGCCAGCAGTGCCGGGATCCTTAATCAGCCCCAGCATTTT. Encoded protein: CASSAGILNQPQHF.

This clone was seen only a few times. V and J are TRBV27 and TRBJ1-2; 9 positions agree with TRBD1. V shed 5 bases and J 4 bases; nucleotides not matched to a gene: 2. The germline V gene has CDR1 MNHEY and CDR2 SMNVEV (reference sequence). The CDR3 is made up of 13 amino acids. The CDR3 bases are TGTGCCAGCAGTCTGGACAGGGGCTATGGCTACACCTTC. Amino acids: CASSLDRGYGYTF.

The chain combines TRBV28 with TRBJ2-1; 11 bases align to TRBD2. This CDR3 has 18 residues. The V gene end was trimmed by 7 bases and the J gene end by 7 bases; junction bases not matched to a gene: 18. CDR1 and CDR2 from the germline V gene are MDHEN and SYDVKM. The CDR3 bases are TGTGCCAGCACCCTTCTGTCGATTAGCGGGAGGGCTAGGAATGAGCAGTTCTTC. Its translation: CASTLLSISGRARNEQFF. Variable domain in full (rest from reference TRBV28 and TRBJ2-1): DVKVTQSSRYLVKRTGEKVFLECVQDMDHENMFWYRQDPGLGLRLIYFSYDVKMKEKGDIPEGYSVSREKKERFSLILESASTNQTSMYLCASTLLSISGRARNEQFFGPGTRLTVL.

The chain uses TRBV12-3 or TRBV12-4 and TRBJ1-6, with D unresolved. Trimming took 6 bases from V and 8 from J, leaving 5 bases between them. The CDR3 extends over 11 amino acids. The CDR3 nucleotides read TGTGCCAGCAGAAGGGATTCACCCCTCCACTTT. Encoded protein: CASRRDSPLHF.

The J gene is TRBJ2-1, the V gene TRBV6-5, with TRBD2 identical over 9 bases. Germline CDR1 is MNHEY and CDR2 is SVGAGI. Trimming took 5 bases from V and 4 from J; bases not matched to a gene: 6. CDR3 size: 15 residues. Here the CDR3 reads CASSPTSGLYNEQFF. The CDR3 DNA is TGTGCCAGCAGTCCGACTAGCGGACTTTACAATGAGCAGTTCTTC.

The chain employs TRBV5-5 and TRBJ2-3; 8 bases line up with TRBD2. CDR1 and CDR2 from the germline V gene are SGHKS and YYEKEE (reference sequence). With 3 bases clipped from V and 4 bases from J, the junction kept 16 bases outside the gene matches. The CDR3 is 18 amino acids. CDR3 in DNA: TGTGCCAGCAGCTCCCCTTATGTGGCGGGAGGCGTTTCAGATACGCAGTATTTT. Amino acid sequence: CASSSPYVAGGVSDTQYF.

This clone has a single count. This chain uses TRBV6-5 with TRBJ2-3; no clear D gene. V lost 2 bases, J lost 6 bases, and 9 bases lay in between. CDR3 length: 13 amino acids. Germline V CDR1 and CDR2: MNHEY, SVGAGI. CDR3 protein: CASSYMGSDTQYF. CDR3 DNA sequence: TGTGCCAGCAGTTACATGGGATCCGATACGCAGTATTTT.

The chain recombines TRBV24-1 with TRBJ1-2; 11 nucleotides align to TRBD1. Germline V lookup: CDR1 KGHDR, CDR2 SFDVKD. The trim removed 3 bases at V and 4 bases at J, leaving 3 bases unmatched. CDR3 length: 15 amino acids. The CDR3 sequence: CATSDRDRGVYGYTF. CDR3 nucleotides: TGTGCCACCAGTGATCGGGACAGGGGGGTCTATGGCTACACCTTC.

CDR3 DNA: TGTGCCATCGGGACAGATATCTCCTACGAGCAGTACTTC. Its protein is CAIGTDISYEQYF. The chain carries TRBV2 and TRBJ2-7, with 7 bases fitting TRBD1. The CDR3 runs to 13 residues. Unmatched junction bases numbered 6, after V lost 10 bases and J lost 0 bases. Germline CDR1 reads SNHLY; CDR2 reads FYNNEI.

This clone has just one count. The genes are TRBV5-1 and TRBJ1-2; a weak D match, TRBD1 (5 bases). The CDR3 extends over 15 amino acids. Germline V gene data show CDR1 as SGHRS and CDR2 as YFSETQ. The V end lost 0 bases, the J end lost 6 bases, and 15 bases lay between the germline ends. The CDR3, as DNA: TGCGCCAGCAGCTTGGAAGGGGATAGTGGGAATGGCTACACCTTC. It is translated as CASSLEGDSGNGYTF.

This clone was seen more than once but under ten times. The chain joins TRBV30 to TRBJ1-5; tentative D call: TRBD1 (5 bases). Trimming removed 4 bases at V and 7 bases at J, with 17 bases between. In germline, CDR1 is GTSNPN, CDR2 SVGIG (reference sequence). The CDR3 loop spans 14 amino acids. CDR3 in DNA: TGTGCCTGGACCGGGGCCGAGGGCGTGCAGCCCCAGCATTTT. Translating gives CAWTGAEGVQPQHF.

The V and J genes are TRBV4-2 and TRBJ2-6; D is uncertain. This CDR3 region has 16 residues. Per germline, CDR1 LGHNA and CDR2 YNFKEQ. V shed 2 bases and J shed 0 bases, with 8 bases lying between them. Written as DNA, the CDR3 is TGTGCCAGCAGCCAAATCATCGCCTCTGGGGCCAACGTCCTGACTTTC. Translating gives CASSQIIASGANVLTF.

The chain links TRBV18 to TRBJ1-1; 7 bases match TRBD1. The CDR3 contains 15 residues. V shed 2 bases and J 0 bases; nucleotides not matched to a gene: 3. Germline assignment: CDR1 KGHSH and CDR2 LQKENI. CDR3 amino acids: CASSPGTAMNTEAFF. Here the CDR3 DNA reads TGTGCCAGCTCACCAGGGACAGCTATGAACACTGAAGCTTTCTTT.